Described below is a single T cell receptor beta chain sequence and its context. This sample stems from a study of T cell changes during pregnancy in multiple sclerosis. This CDR3 comprises 14 residues. Germline CDR1 SGHRS, CDR2 YFSETQ. V lost 2 bases and J 1 base, leaving 9 bases between the germline ends. The protocol was immunoSEQ multiplex PCR, while the TCRdb copy is restricted to in-frame clones and leaves out a portion. The data show around 24,000 clones, about 87% seen once. This material consisted of CD4+ T cells from peripheral blood mononuclear cells, taken in the second trimester of pregnancy. This TCR was recovered from a female donor in good health, enrolled as a control in a pregnancy study. This chain joins TRBV5-1 and TRBJ1-1; a possible D gene is TRBD1 (5 bases). CDR3 protein: CASSLSQGNTEAFF. DNA for the CDR3: TGCGCCAGCAGCTTAAGTCAGGGGAACACTGAAGCTTTCTTT.